This passage covers 22 T cell receptor beta chains from one sample sequenced in a study of blood T cells in healthy people across ages. PCR was performed a second time for 7 to 11 cycles using a sample-barcoded 5' primer and a J-beta primer mix. TCRdb reprocessed the 5' RACE reads with MiXCR, giving one entry per CDR3 protein. The sample carries 1.4 million to 1.5 million distinct CDR3 sequences, around two fifths recorded once. What was sequenced was blood. Receptors originate from a woman aged 18-29 years in good health.

The chain joins TRBV7-9 to TRBJ1-2; 7 positions match TRBD1. The germline V gene encodes CDR1 SEHNR and CDR2 FQNEAQ (reference sequence). Germline trimming cut 5 bases from V and 0 bases from J; bases unmatched to any gene: 9. CDR3 size: 16 residues. The DNA of the CDR3 is TGTGCCAGCAGCCCATTTTACGGGACAGCTAACTATGGCTACACCTTC. It codes for CASSPFYGTANYGYTF.

The chain joins TRBV5-1 to TRBJ2-4; 14 positions agree with TRBD2. The CDR3 sequence is 17 residues long. The V and J ends lost 4 bases and 13 bases, in that order; junction bases with no gene match: 16. Germline loops: CDR1 SGHRS, CDR2 YFSETQ. DNA of the CDR3: TGCGCCAGCAGCCGGACTAGCGGGGGGCCCCTGCCGGTTACCCAGTACTTC. This sequence encodes CASSRTSGGPLPVTQYF.

This clonotype was detected a few times. The V gene is TRBV20-1, the J gene TRBJ2-5; either TRBD1 or TRBD2 may fit D (5 bases each). The V end was cut by 6 bases, the J end by 5 bases, with 16 bases between. Germline V CDR1 and CDR2: DFQATT, SNEGSKA (reference sequence). The CDR3 is 13 residues long. CDR3 nucleotides: TGCAGTGCCGTCGGGGCTACTAGGGAGACCCAGTACTTC. Its protein product is CSAVGATRETQYF.

This clonotype was recorded a few times. The rearrangement links TRBV5-6 to TRBJ2-1, with TRBD2 as a possible D gene (5 bases). The CDR3 contains 15 residues. The germline gives CDR1 SGHDT, CDR2 YYEEEE. Trimming cost V 0 bases and J 2 bases, with 9 bases left between them. The CDR3 DNA reads TGTGCCAGCAGCTTGGGTCCGGGAACCTACAATGAGCAGTTCTTC. Amino acid sequence: CASSLGPGTYNEQFF.

This clonotype was observed a handful of times. This sequence joins TRBV20-1 and TRBJ1-2; D remains ambiguous. CDR3 length: 13 residues. V was shortened by 3 bases and J by 3 bases, with 11 bases between the two germline ends. Germline values: CDR1 DFQATT, CDR2 SNEGSKA (reference sequence). CDR3 DNA sequence: TGCAGTGCTAGGTATTGGGAGGACTATGGCTACACCTTC. It is translated as CSARYWEDYGYTF.

The sample holds a few counts of this clonotype. The genes are TRBV13 and TRBJ2-5, with 11 positions matching TRBD1. The J call could be wrong; TRBJ2-7 is a better fit for the DNA end. Germline V CDR1 and CDR2: PRHDT, FYEKMQ (reference sequence). The CDR3 is made up of 15 amino acids. In DNA, the CDR3 is TGTGCCAGCAGCTTTGGACAGGGGGCGAGGTACGAGCAGTACTTC. It specifies CASSFGQGARYEQYF.

The chain joins TRBV6-6 to TRBJ2-7; the D gene is possibly TRBD1 (5 bases). This CDR3 has 11 residues. V gave up 10 bases and J gave up 2 bases, with 9 bases separating them. CDR1 is MNHNY and CDR2 is SVGAGI in the germline V gene (reference sequence). This CDR3 reads CAIKGAYEQYF. CDR3 sequence (DNA): TGTGCCATAAAAGGGGCCTACGAGCAGTACTTC.

There are a few counts of this clonotype. The chain combines TRBV28 with TRBJ2-5, with 7 nucleotides matching TRBD1. The CDR3 is made up of 15 amino acids. V lost 5 bases and J lost 6; bases outside the gene matches: 12. CDR1 and CDR2 from the germline V gene are MDHEN and SYDVKM. DNA for the CDR3: TGTGCCAGCAGTCCGCACAGGGGTTCCGGAAAGACCCAGTACTTC. This codes for CASSPHRGSGKTQYF.

This clonotype was seen only a few times. A much larger clone lies a single base off, so this may be a read error. The chain carries TRBV2 and TRBJ2-7; maybe TRBD2 (5 bases). From germline, CDR1 is SNHLY and CDR2 FYNNEI. V shed 3 bases and J shed 2 bases, with 5 bases lying between them. This CDR3 comprises 12 residues. The CDR3 DNA reads as TGTGCCAGCAGTGAGGAGGCCTACGAGCAGTACTTC. Translation: CASSEEAYEQYF.

Note on this clonotype: The junction and the germline gene differ at one end; a read error may be behind it. V and J are TRBV20-1 and TRBJ1-5; 9 bases line up with TRBD1. The length of the CDR3 is 14 residues. Germline values: CDR1 DFQATT, CDR2 SNEGSKA (reference sequence). CDR3 amino acids: CSASDRGDGQPQHF. In DNA, the CDR3 is TGCAGCGCTAGCGACAGGGGGGACGGTCAGCCCCAGCATTTT.

This clonotype was observed a few times. V and J are TRBV11-2 and TRBJ2-5; 10 positions agree with TRBD2. The germline V gene encodes CDR1 SGHAT and CDR2 FQNNGV. V shed 0 bases, J shed 3 bases, and the junction held 1 base outside the gene matches. CDR3 length: 15 amino acids. CDR3 in DNA: TGTGCCAGCAGCTTAGATGGACTAGCGGAAGAGACCCAGTACTTC. It encodes CASSLDGLAEETQYF.

V usage is TRBV11-1 and J usage is TRBJ2-1; D might be TRBD1 (6 bases). The V gene's germline CDR1 is SGHAT and CDR2 FQDESV (reference sequence). The CDR3 covers 18 residues. V shed 6 bases and J shed 0 bases, with 21 bases lying between them. The DNA for the CDR3 is TGTGCCAGCAGGGACCTAGTGAGACAGGATAGCTCCTACAATGAGCAGTTCTTC. It specifies CASRDLVRQDSSYNEQFF.

This rearrangement joins TRBV6-1 to TRBJ2-5; TRBD2 matches 11 bases. V was pared by 2 bases and J by 7 bases, with 18 bases of the junction left unmatched. Germline lookup yields CDR1 MNHNS and CDR2 SASEGT. This CDR3 spans 19 amino acids. DNA for the CDR3: TGTGCCAGCAGTGAACGGTCCCCTCTAGCGGGGGGTGTAACAGCGACCCAGTACTTC. It encodes CASSERSPLAGGVTATQYF.

There are a few counts of this clonotype. The genes are TRBV12-3 or TRBV12-4 and TRBJ2-5; D gene uncertain. This CDR3 is built from 14 residues. V lost 4 bases and J lost 4, with 13 bases in between. In nucleotides, the CDR3 is TGTGCCAGCAGTTCGGCCGGGTCCAGAGAGACCCAGTACTTC. Protein: CASSSAGSRETQYF.

This clonotype was found a few times. CDR3 bases: TGTGCCAGCAGTTCCGACAGGGGGAGTGCAGATACGCAGTATTTT. Protein: CASSSDRGSADTQYF. The chain joins TRBV12-3 or TRBV12-4 to TRBJ2-3, with 9 bases that match TRBD1. V lost 4 bases, J lost 4 bases, and 6 bases stayed unmatched. This CDR3 comprises 15 residues.

This clonotype was seen more than once but under ten times. J is TRBJ1-2 and V is TRBV6-5, with TRBD1 as a possible D gene (6 bases). Germline CDR1 MNHEY, CDR2 SVGAGI. CDR3 length: 14 residues. Trimming stripped 2 bases from V and 3 bases from J, with 10 bases between. In DNA, the CDR3 is TGTGCCAGCAGTTACGCTGGGGGCGACTATGGCTACACCTTC. As protein: CASSYAGGDYGYTF.

V is TRBV21-1 and J is TRBJ1-2. TRBV21-1 is a pseudogene locus. The CDR3 contains 16 residues. The CDR3 sequence: CASSKVGPRRAYGYTF. CDR3 nucleotides: TGTGCCAGCAGCAAAGTCGGACCCAGGAGGGCCTATGGCTACACCTTC.

The CDR3 sequence is CASKGTGEQFF. The CDR3 DNA is TGTGCCAGCAAAGGGACTGGCGAGCAGTTCTTC. The chain has TRBV6-2 or TRBV6-3 and TRBJ2-1; TRBD2 is a possible D gene (6 bases). V was trimmed by 7 bases and J by 10 bases, leaving 11 bases between them. CDR3 length: 11 amino acids. In germline, CDR1 is MNHEY, CDR2 SVGEGT.

This chain connects TRBV28 to TRBJ2-5; 8 bases map to TRBD1. The CDR3 spans 14 residues. The V gene's germline CDR1 is MDHEN and CDR2 SYDVKM. The trim removed 5 bases at V and 11 bases at J, leaving 13 bases unmatched. The CDR3 protein is CASSLQGAGNEQYF. CDR3 nucleotides: TGTGCCAGCAGTCTCCAGGGGGCGGGCAATGAGCAGTACTTC.

This rearrangement joins TRBV6-6 to TRBJ2-3, with a tentative D call TRBD2 (6 bases). The CDR3 sequence is 15 residues long. V was trimmed by 5 bases and J by 2 bases, leaving 14 bases between them. Germline CDR1 MNHNY, CDR2 SVGAGI (reference sequence). In DNA form, the CDR3 reads TGTGCCAGCAGTGCTCCGGGACTGTACACAGATACGCAGTATTTT. Encoded protein: CASSAPGLYTDTQYF.

Comment on this clonotype: This may be a read error: a much more frequent sequence differs by one nucleotide. This chain connects TRBV12-3 or TRBV12-4 to TRBJ1-5, with D possibly TRBD1 on 5 matching bases. V lost 5 bases and J lost 7, with 15 bases in between. The CDR3 spans 14 residues. CDR3 sequence: CASSVQEGAQPQHF. For the CDR3, the DNA is TGTGCCAGCAGTGTACAGGAAGGGGCGCAGCCCCAGCATTTT.

This clonotype was recorded once. CDR3 nucleotide sequence: TGCGCCAGCAGCCAAAGGACCGCAGCCTACGAGCAGTACTTC. Translation gives CASSQRTAAYEQYF. This chain joins TRBV4-1 and TRBJ2-4; D call uncertain. Gene TRBJ2-7 matches the end of the DNA better, so the J call may be wrong. Germline CDR1 MGHRA, CDR2 YSYEKL. CDR3 length: 14 amino acids.